Presented here are 25 T cell receptor beta chains from one specimen sequenced in a study of tumor-infiltrating lymphocytes in oesophageal squamous cell carcinoma. MiXCR was run by TCRdb on the PCR reads, yielding one entry per CDR3 protein. The sample shows approximately 20,000 distinct CDR3 sequences, around 40% of them seen only once. Sequencing was performed on esophageal tumor tissue. Every receptor here comes from a male donor with esophageal squamous cell carcinoma.

This clonotype was detected ten times or more. No conserved phenylalanine or tryptophan is present at the end of the CDR3, so a read error is the likely explanation. The limits of the CDR3 on the DNA are not certain, so only TCRdb's listed CDR3 is given. This chain links TRBV15 with TRBJ2-7; whether TRBD2, the table's D call, matches the DNA was not checked. Termini included, the CDR3 measures 8 amino acids. Germline loops: CDR1 LNHNV, CDR2 YYDKDF (reference sequence). CDR3 region: CATSPLQR.

The chain has TRBV12-3 or TRBV12-4 and TRBJ2-1, with 7 bases matching TRBD2. With the DNA end fitting TRBJ2-5 better, the J assignment may be wrong. This CDR3 region has 14 residues. The CDR3 protein is CASSLVSGGETQYF. The CDR3 DNA sequence: TGTGCCAGCAGTTTAGTTTCCGGGGGGGAGACCCAGTACTTC.

This clonotype was recorded once. The genes are TRBV7-6 and TRBJ2-7, with 7 nucleotides matching TRBD2. The DNA matches TRBJ2-1 better at its end, which makes the J call doubtful. This CDR3 has 16 amino acids. Per germline, CDR1 SGHVS and CDR2 FNYEAQ. The CDR3 loop is CASSATGAGVGDEQFF. The CDR3 nucleotides are TGTGCCAGCAGCGCGACCGGGGCGGGAGTTGGCGATGAGCAGTTCTTC.

There are a few counts of this clonotype. This may be a read error, as it is one base from a much larger clone. The chain carries TRBV5-4 and TRBJ2-1; D is possibly TRBD2 (5 bases). CDR3 length: 14 residues. Germline CDR1 SGHNT, CDR2 YYREEE (reference sequence). V lost 1 base to trimming and J lost 13 bases, with 18 bases between them. CDR3 DNA: TGTGCCAGCAGCTTGCCGAGGGCCCCAGAGACCCAGTTCTTC. Residues: CASSLPRAPETQFF.

The genes are TRBV27 and TRBJ2-5; TRBD1 matches 9 bases. TRBJ2-7 explains the end of the DNA better; the J call may be wrong. The CDR3 length is 14 residues. CDR1 is MNHEY and CDR2 is SMNVEV in the germline V gene (reference sequence). CDR3 DNA sequence: TGTGCCAGCAGTGCCGGACAGGGGACCCACGAGCAGTACTTC. This sequence encodes CASSAGQGTHEQYF.

The sample holds many counts of this clonotype. This chain connects TRBV2 to TRBJ1-2; the D gene is possibly TRBD1 (5 bases). The V end was cut by 0 bases, the J end by 4 bases, with 6 bases between. CDR3 length: 13 amino acids. Germline V gives CDR1 SNHLY, CDR2 FYNNEI. In DNA form, the CDR3 reads TGTGCCAGCAGTGAAGCGCAGGGCTATGGCTACACCTTC. Its protein product is CASSEAQGYGYTF.

The sample holds many counts of this clonotype. The V call is TRBV4-1, the J call TRBJ2-7; a possible D gene is TRBD2 (6 bases). The CDR3 runs 15 residues. The V gene's germline CDR1 is MGHRA and CDR2 YSYEKL. Trimming shortened V by 1 base and J by 5 bases, and 15 bases separated the two germline ends. The CDR3 is CASSQVIGSINEQYF. The CDR3, as DNA: TGCGCCAGCAGCCAAGTCATCGGGAGTATCAACGAGCAGTACTTC.

In its sample, this clonotype ranks as medium-sized (0.01 to 0.1%). The chain is built from TRBV7-9 and TRBJ2-5, with 8 bases that match TRBD1. V dropped 1 base and J dropped 4; count of bases not matched to a gene: 5. Germline lookup yields CDR1 SEHNR and CDR2 FQNEAQ (reference sequence). This CDR3 comprises 15 residues. Here the CDR3 reads CASSLGQGKRETQYF. The CDR3 DNA follows: TGTGCCAGCAGCTTAGGACAGGGGAAGCGAGAGACCCAGTACTTC.

The chain recombines TRBV2 with TRBJ2-3; the D call may be TRBD1 or TRBD2 (5 bases each). The DNA end lines up better with TRBJ2-7; the J call may be wrong. The germline V gene encodes CDR1 SNHLY and CDR2 FYNNEI. The CDR3 spans 14 residues. The CDR3 region has the DNA TGTGCCAGCCAAGTCAGGGCGGGCCTCGCCGAGCAGTACTTC. This gives the protein CASQVRAGLAEQYF.

This clonotype showed up just a few times. The gene calls are TRBV7-2 and TRBJ2-7; D possibly corresponds to TRBD1 (6 bases). The DNA end is more similar to TRBJ2-5, so the J call may be wrong. CDR1 and CDR2 (germline): SGHTA, FQGNSA. The CDR3 contains 13 residues. The CDR3 DNA is TGTGCCAGCAGCGGACAGACACAAGAGACCCAGTACTTC. It codes for CASSGQTQETQYF.

This clonotype turned up a few times. V gene TRBV7-8 combines with J gene TRBJ1-5; possible D gene TRBD1, 6 bases. V was cut by 0 bases and J by 4 bases, with 10 bases left in between. The germline gives CDR1 SGHVS, CDR2 FQNEAQ. The CDR3 has 15 amino acids. CDR3 amino acids: CASSLAGHTNQPQHF. CDR3 sequence (DNA): TGTGCCAGCAGCTTAGCGGGACATACTAATCAGCCCCAGCATTTT.

This clonotype has just a few counts. V and J are TRBV6-6 and TRBJ2-7; 10 nucleotides match TRBD2. The trim removed 0 bases at V and 6 bases at J, leaving 8 bases unmatched. Germline lookup yields CDR1 MNHNY and CDR2 SVGAGI (reference sequence). The CDR3 covers 16 residues. CDR3 bases: TGTGCCAGCAGTTACTCGGGGCTAGCGGGAGATTTCGAGCAGTACTTC. Its translation is CASSYSGLAGDFEQYF.

This clonotype occurred a few times. As the CDR3 is not closed by the conserved phenylalanine or tryptophan, this likely results from a read error. The DNA is omitted, as the CDR3 cannot be located on it reliably, and the CDR3 follows TCRdb's listing. V and J are TRBV7-6 and TRBJ2-7; the D call of TRBD2 is as the table states it, not checked on the DNA. Germline V lookup: CDR1 SGHVS, CDR2 FNYEAQ. The CDR3 length equals 18 residues, ends included. The CDR3 here is CASSLRSQGLNYGYTFGS.

In this sample, this clonotype turned up once. The chain combines TRBV7-9 with TRBJ2-7; no clear D gene. The DNA matches TRBJ2-1 better at its end, which makes the J call doubtful. The germline CDR1 and CDR2 sequences are SEHNR and FQNEAQ (reference sequence). The CDR3 contains 16 residues. CDR3 in amino acids: CASSLVLTHLDNEQFF. The CDR3 DNA is TGTGCCAGCAGCTTAGTCCTTACTCACCTCGACAATGAGCAGTTCTTC.

The chain couples TRBV6-2 or TRBV6-3 to TRBJ1-4, with a possible D match to TRBD1 (5 bases). The assigned J gene may be wrong: the sequence end matches TRBJ2-3 better. The germline gives CDR1 MNHEY, CDR2 SVGEGT. This CDR3 has 14 residues. CDR3 sequence: CATQKGQITDTQYF. The DNA for the CDR3 is TGTGCCACCCAAAAGGGGCAGATCACAGATACGCAGTATTTT.

A note on this clonotype: At one end, the junction sequence differs from germline, possibly due to a read error. J is TRBJ2-1 and V is TRBV5-4, with TRBD2 as a possible D gene (6 bases). The CDR3 has 17 amino acids. Looked up from germline, CDR1 is SGHNT and CDR2 is YYREEE (reference sequence). In DNA, the CDR3 is TGTGCCAGCACCTTGGGGTGGGGAGGTCCCCAAGGGAATGAGCAGTTCTTC. Encoded protein: CASTLGWGGPQGNEQFF.

This clonotype showed up just a few times. The chain is built from TRBV4-1 and TRBJ2-7; D is possibly TRBD1 or TRBD2 (5 bases each). Trimming pared 3 bases from V and 2 bases from J, leaving 11 bases between. Germline values: CDR1 MGHRA, CDR2 YSYEKL. CDR3 length equals 14 residues. The CDR3 loop reads CASSHRDATYEQYF. The CDR3 DNA follows: TGCGCCAGCAGCCACAGGGACGCCACCTACGAGCAGTACTTC.

The V and J genes are TRBV6-5 and TRBJ2-1; no clear D. With the DNA end fitting TRBJ2-7 better, the J assignment may be wrong. Germline V gene lookup returns CDR1 MNHEY and CDR2 SVGAGI. CDR3 length: 14 amino acids. The CDR3 region is CASSYSHGSYEQYF. CDR3 in DNA: TGTGCCAGCAGTTACTCTCACGGGTCCTACGAGCAGTACTTC.

This clonotype was observed at least ten times. DNA of the CDR3: TGTGCCATCGATCAAGGGGGGGAAACTAATGAAAAACTGTTTTTT. Residues: CAIDQGGETNEKLFF. This sequence joins TRBV30 and TRBJ1-4; a weak D match, TRBD1 (6 bases). Trimming pared 8 bases from V and 1 base from J, leaving 17 bases between. The CDR3 length is 15 residues. CDR1 is GTSNPN, CDR2 SVGIG, per germline (reference sequence).

The chain joins TRBV7-8 to TRBJ2-1, with TRBD2 matching over 11 bases. The germline gives CDR1 SGHVS, CDR2 FQNEAQ. J lost 4 bases, V lost 3 bases, and 2 bases had no gene match. The CDR3 sequence is 15 residues long. CDR3 nucleotides: TGTGCCAGCAGCTTTACTAGCGGGAGATACAATGAGCAGTTCTTC. Amino acids: CASSFTSGRYNEQFF.

This clonotype was detected ten times or more. This chain joins TRBV6-1 and TRBJ2-5, with D perhaps TRBD2 (6 bases). The CDR3 contains 16 residues. Germline lookup yields CDR1 MNHNS and CDR2 SASEGT. V was pared by 0 bases and J by 11 bases, with 22 bases between. CDR3 in DNA: TGTGCCAGCAGTGAAGCGGGGGGTTTGGGGTACAATGAGCAGTACTTC. It yields the protein CASSEAGGLGYNEQYF.

This clonotype was seen ten or more times. With a much larger clone just one base away, this may be a read error. The rearrangement joins TRBV7-9 to TRBJ2-1; 9 bases match TRBD1. The V gene end was trimmed by 5 bases and the J gene end by 10 bases; junction bases not matched to a gene: 9. The CDR3 totals 14 residues. Per germline, CDR1 SEHNR and CDR2 FQNEAQ (reference sequence). CDR3: CASSPGTGTYEQFF. The DNA of the CDR3 is TGTGCCAGCAGCCCCGGGACAGGGACCTACGAGCAGTTCTTC.

This clonotype was seen a handful of times. J is TRBJ2-5 and V is TRBV7-3; D ambiguous. V dropped 0 bases and J dropped 4 bases, with 6 bases sitting between them. CDR3 length: 13 amino acids. The germline V gene encodes CDR1 SGHTA and CDR2 FQGTGA. CDR3 loop: CASSLTGPETQYF. The DNA of the CDR3 is TGTGCCAGCAGCTTAACCGGCCCAGAGACCCAGTACTTC.

The chain carries TRBV7-4 and TRBJ2-3; D uncertain. The DNA matches TRBJ2-5 better at its end, which makes the J call doubtful. This CDR3 contains 12 residues. Germline assignment: CDR1 SGHVT and CDR2 SQSDAQ. The CDR3 DNA reads as TGTGCCAGCAGCCCACAAGGGGAGACCCAGTACTTC. Translated, it gives CASSPQGETQYF.

CDR3 in DNA: TGTGCCAGCAGCCAAGAGGGCAGGGCTGCTTTCTTT. Protein sequence: CASSQEGRAAFF. The chain employs TRBV3-1 and TRBJ1-1, with D perhaps matching TRBD1 (5 bases). Germline CDR1 reads LGHDT; CDR2 reads YNNKEL (reference sequence). The germline V and J ends were trimmed by 0 bases and 11 bases, with 10 bases remaining between them. This CDR3 region has 12 residues.